This T cell receptor (beta chain) comes out of a study of T-cell memory formation after mild COVID-19. Across the whole study: TCR clusters mostly belonged to single donors. Overall study results and limits: Second-wave clones reaching peak frequency on day 37 lacked confirmed SARS-CoV-2 specificity. Pre-infection memory showed some responding clones, and this suggested that cross-reactive memory joined.

CDR3 length: 15 residues. The ends lost 3 bases at V and 5 bases at J; junction bases unmatched: 7. With respect to this clonotype: Its specificity is unknown.

A single record per CDR3 protein comes from TCRdb applying MiXCR to the 5' RACE reads. Here the sample spans fewer than 95,000 distinct CDR3 sequences, less than 15% being singletons. The receptor was isolated from an adult woman who had mild COVID-19 (a few samples of this study predate the infection). Cell type and time point are not known. The sample comprised PBMCs or a T cell subset sorted from them (not recorded which). This rearrangement joins TRBV12-3 or TRBV12-4 to TRBJ1-5; TRBD1 agrees at 7 bases. Here the CDR3 reads CASSFTGQRYQPQHF. CDR3 coding DNA: TGTGCCAGCAGTTTTACGGGACAGCGTTATCAGCCCCAGCATTTT.